Given below is one TCR beta chain in context. The antigen this receptor binds is unknown. No quality values exist for individual bases; no much larger clone is one base distant. The CDR3 holds 15 amino acids from the cysteine to the phenylalanine. Of all the DNA, just the CDR3 is kept, 45 bases in frame from base 1. The germline V gene specifies MNHEY as CDR1 and SVGAGI as CDR2. At the junction V is shortened by 8 bases and J by 1 base; bases outside the gene matches: 4. TCRbeta CDR3 regions were amplified from genomic DNA by means of the immunoSEQ Assay, a bias-controlled multiplex PCR. The authors' analysis ran thus. The number of nucleated cells in each sample was estimated by amplification of reference gene primers within the assay. To quantify the absolute abundance of each unique TCRbeta CDR3 rearrangement, sequence reads were collapsed and filtered. For each sample, productive Simpson clonality was calculated as the square root of Simpson's diversity index over productive rearrangements. The source is immuneACCESS, and TCRdb retained only in-frame sequences with V and J called. Part of the clones is not carried over; for the studies checked, unresolved V genes explain less than half of this, and the remainder is unexplained. That table is the source of V, J and clone size, and D and trimming were worked out from the DNA. The sample contains about 500,000 clones, about 88% of them found a single time. Clones ranked in the top ten supply roughly 7.3% of the sample.

This record comes from a study of blood T cell repertoires in COVID-19 (dated by TCRdb to 2020 to 2022). Regarding the study in general: Samples covering the acute and convalescent phases of COVID-19 were provided by collaborators in the United States, Italy and Spain. The material from the prospective study consisted of cDNA or gDNA derived from T cells, B-cell-depleted T cells, or PBMCs. Deeply sampled blood TCRbeta repertoires from subjects exposed to, actively infected with, or recovered from COVID-19 were included in the dataset. The repertoires were made available in a free public database intended to serve as a resource for research on the immune response to SARS-CoV-2. Samples were obtained from the ongoing ImmuneRACE study (first 160 participants) and from over 1,000 subjects provided by 6 global collaborators. Sample metadata almost always included a de-identified subject ID, COVID-19 status, age in years and sex. Where HLA class I and class II types were available, the types were taken from metadata supplied by the sample provider, not from assay-based typing. The research as a whole found: How much clinical and demographic metadata was included differed by source and by participant, and the metadata was provided uncurated.

In Seattle, one collaborating source enrolled patients while the infection was active and tracked those patients longitudinally over the course of disease. Collaborating institutions collected whole blood in K2EDTA tubes following their own protocols. For TCRbeta analysis, collaborator samples were shipped as frozen whole blood, as isolated PBMCs, or as DNA extracted from either sample type. This clonotype originated in a woman aged 45-65 years with COVID-19, enrolled during active disease. Sequencing was performed on peripheral blood. This chain is built from TRBV6-5 and TRBJ1-3, with 11 middle bases fitting TRBD1. The sequence in DNA is TGTGCCAGCGAGGGACAGGGGGTATCTGGAAACACCATATATTTT. Protein translation: CASEGQGVSGNTIYF.